These T cell receptor beta chains were read from a single sample in a study of CD8 T cells in Susac syndrome. One entry per CDR3 protein, called by TCRdb with MiXCR from the immunoSEQ multiplex PCR reads. Of tens of thousands of distinct CDR3 sequences detected, roughly 93% appear once; the ten largest clones hold over 0.12%. Sequenced material: CD4+ T cells from PBMCs. Receptor source: a human donor with Susac syndrome. Both conserved end residues are part of each CDR3. The D gene is left open where the match is weak. Some rows have no size entry. The others give once, few or many, or a class for an expanded clone.

j_call	d_call	clone_size	v_call	cdr3_aa	cdr3_nt
TRBJ1-1	NA	NA	TRBV5-6	CASSDEGGRTEAFF	TGTGCCAGCAGTGATGAGGGGGGCCGGACTGAAGCTTTCTTT
TRBJ1-1	TRBD1	NA	TRBV6-2/TRBV6-3	CASRDRPQKAFF	TGTGCCAGCAGGGACAGGCCTCAAAAAGCTTTCTTT
TRBJ2-5	TRBD1	NA	TRBV2	CASSERGLQETQYF	TGTGCCAGCAGTGAAAGGGGGCTCCAAGAGACCCAGTACTTC
TRBJ2-7	NA	NA	TRBV3-1	CASSEDWRNYEQYF	TGTGCCAGCAGTGAAGATTGGAGGAACTACGAGCAGTACTTC
TRBJ2-1	TRBD1	NA	TRBV27	CASSFDRGRDEQFF	TGTGCCAGCAGTTTCGACAGGGGGAGAGATGAGCAGTTCTTC
TRBJ2-5	NA	NA	TRBV9	CASSVDGGGTQYF	TGTGCCAGCAGCGTAGACGGGGGAGGGACCCAGTACTTC
TRBJ2-5	TRBD2	NA	TRBV10-3	CAISATSGGARETQYF	TGTGCCATCAGTGCGACTAGCGGGGGGGCCCGAGAGACCCAGTACTTC
TRBJ2-4	TRBD1	NA	TRBV12-3/TRBV12-4	CASSYQGQGLAKNIQYF	TGTGCCAGCAGCTACCAGGGACAGGGGTTAGCCAAAAACATTCAGTACTTC
TRBJ2-5	TRBD2	few	TRBV9	CASSALSGEETQYF	TGTGCCAGCAGCGCCCTCAGCGGGGAGGAGACCCAGTACTTC
TRBJ1-1	TRBD1	NA	TRBV7-9	CASSRDRVSPEAFF	TGTGCCAGCAGCCGGGACAGGGTCTCTCCTGAAGCTTTCTTT
TRBJ1-5	TRBD1	NA	TRBV23-1	CARTRQGARNQPQHF	TGCGCCAGAACCCGACAGGGGGCCCGCAATCAGCCCCAGCATTTT
TRBJ2-3	TRBD1	NA	TRBV20-1	CSAPPGQPGTGPDTQYF	TGCAGTGCACCCCCCGGACAGCCCGGGACAGGGCCAGATACGCAGTATTTT
TRBJ1-6	TRBD1	NA	TRBV6-5	CASSRTGFNSPLHF	TGTGCCAGCAGCAGGACAGGCTTTAATTCACCCCTCCACTTT
TRBJ1-6	NA	NA	TRBV25-1	CASSEYQDSYNSPLHF	TGTGCCAGCAGTGAATATCAGGACTCCTATAATTCACCCCTCCACTTT
TRBJ1-2	TRBD1	NA	TRBV5-8	CASSLARTGGIGYGYTF	TGTGCCAGCAGCTTGGCGCGGACAGGGGGCATCGGCTATGGCTACACCTTC
TRBJ1-1	NA	few	TRBV7-9	CASSLGTNTEAFF	TGTGCCAGCAGCTTAGGGACCAACACTGAAGCTTTCTTT
TRBJ1-1	NA	NA	TRBV5-1	CASSLAPGANPNTEAFF	TGCGCCAGCAGCTTGGCTCCGGGGGCGAACCCGAACACTGAAGCTTTCTTT
TRBJ1-4	NA	NA	TRBV7-9	CASSLGQRGEKLFF	TGTGCCAGCAGCTTAGGACAGCGGGGCGAAAAACTGTTTTTT
TRBJ2-2	NA	NA	TRBV19	CASSSPNTGELFF	TGTGCCAGTAGTAGTCCGAACACCGGGGAGCTGTTTTTT
TRBJ2-5	NA	NA	TRBV7-2	CASSLRSGEETQYF	TGTGCCAGCAGCTTAAGATCGGGGGAGGAGACCCAGTACTTC
TRBJ2-4	TRBD1	NA	TRBV19	CASSIDRSRGNIQYF	TGTGCCAGTAGTATAGATCGTTCCAGGGGGAACATTCAGTACTTC
TRBJ1-4	TRBD1	once	TRBV29-1	CSVRDRVGTNEKLFF	TGCAGCGTTAGGGACAGGGTCGGCACTAATGAAAAACTGTTTTTT
TRBJ2-7	NA	NA	TRBV27	CASSFWGRSYEQYF	TGTGCCAGCAGTTTTTGGGGCCGCTCCTACGAGCAGTACTTC
TRBJ2-3	NA	NA	TRBV19	CASSIGGAVTDTQYF	TGTGCCAGTAGTATAGGTGGGGCAGTTACAGATACGCAGTATTTT
TRBJ1-5	NA	NA	TRBV3-1	CASSQDLTGTQPQHF	TGTGCCAGCAGCCAAGATTTGACGGGGACTCAGCCCCAGCATTTT
TRBJ2-7	NA	NA	TRBV20-1	CSARDHSPIGKGLYEQYF	TGCAGTGCTAGAGATCATTCCCCAATTGGAAAGGGCCTTTACGAGCAGTACTTC
TRBJ1-6	TRBD1	NA	TRBV2	CASSPDRGKSPLHF	TGTGCCAGCAGTCCGGACAGGGGAAAGTCACCCCTCCACTTT
TRBJ2-3	NA	NA	TRBV28	CASSGTPGTDTQYF	TGTGCCAGCAGTGGGACTCCCGGCACAGATACGCAGTATTTT
TRBJ1-2	NA	NA	TRBV28	CASSWLSYGYTF	TGTGCCAGCAGTTGGTTGAGTTATGGCTACACCTTC
TRBJ1-2	TRBD1	NA	TRBV20-1	CSASRTGGAGGYTF	TGCAGTGCTAGTCGGACAGGGGGCGCGGGGGGCTACACCTTC
TRBJ2-1	TRBD1	NA	TRBV6-4	CASSVTGSSRNEQFF	TGTGCCAGCAGTGTGACAGGGTCTTCACGCAATGAGCAGTTCTTC
TRBJ2-2	TRBD1	NA	TRBV6-5	CASSYGTESGELFF	TGTGCCAGCAGTTACGGGACAGAGTCCGGGGAGCTGTTTTTT
TRBJ2-3	NA	NA	TRBV27	CASSLWGSSTDTQYF	TGTGCCAGCAGTTTATGGGGGTCTAGCACAGATACGCAGTATTTT
TRBJ2-1	TRBD2	once	TRBV20-1	CSAREAGGPVNEQFF	TGCAGTGCTAGAGAAGCGGGGGGGCCGGTCAATGAGCAGTTCTTC
TRBJ2-1	NA	NA	TRBV12-3/TRBV12-4	CASRPEGYNEQFF	TGTGCCAGCAGACCTGAGGGGTACAATGAGCAGTTCTTC
TRBJ2-3	NA	NA	TRBV5-6	CASSLVSGRRWDTQYF	TGTGCCAGCAGCTTGGTATCCGGGAGACGGTGGGATACGCAGTATTTT
TRBJ2-3	NA	NA	TRBV12-3/TRBV12-4	CASSNPGLAGTDTQYF	TGTGCCAGCAGCAATCCGGGACTCGCGGGCACAGATACGCAGTATTTT
TRBJ2-7	NA	NA	TRBV7-2	CASSFSYGRGGYEQYF	TGTGCCAGCAGCTTCTCTTATGGCAGGGGGGGCTACGAGCAGTACTTC
TRBJ2-3	NA	NA	TRBV6-4	CASSGQGGLADTQYF	TGTGCCAGCAGTGGACAGGGAGGATTAGCAGATACGCAGTATTTT
TRBJ2-7	TRBD1	once	TRBV19	CASSDRVDFVQYF	TGTGCCAGTTCGGACAGGGTTGACTTCGTGCAGTACTTC
TRBJ2-5	NA	NA	TRBV20-1	CSAETPEAQYF	TGCAGTGCCGAGACACCGGAGGCCCAGTACTTC
TRBJ2-2	NA	NA	TRBV19	CASRVSGATGELFF	TGTGCCAGTAGAGTTTCAGGGGCCACCGGGGAGCTGTTTTTT
TRBJ1-1	NA	NA	TRBV18	CASSPWRELGTEAFF	TGTGCCAGCTCACCATGGAGGGAGCTCGGCACTGAAGCTTTCTTT
TRBJ2-2	NA	NA	TRBV18	CASSLDRGPGELFF	TGTGCCAGCTCATTGGACCGTGGTCCCGGGGAGCTGTTTTTT
TRBJ2-7	NA	NA	TRBV5-6	CASANGGAREQYF	TGTGCCAGCGCCAACGGAGGGGCCCGCGAGCAGTACTTC
TRBJ1-1	NA	NA	TRBV6-5	CASSPVGGPAFF	TGTGCCAGCAGCCCGGTGGGAGGGCCGGCTTTCTTT
TRBJ2-7	NA	NA	TRBV18	CASSSDGNLSYEQYF	TGTGCCAGCTCATCGGACGGAAACCTATCCTACGAGCAGTACTTC
TRBJ2-3	TRBD2	NA	TRBV10-3	CAISEAGPQYF	TGTGCCATCTCCGAAGCGGGGCCACAGTATTTT
TRBJ1-5	NA	NA	TRBV19	CANSGTDVLSPQHF	TGTGCCAATTCCGGGACGGACGTGCTGTCACCCCAGCATTTT
TRBJ1-4	TRBD1	NA	TRBV7-9	CASSPRQGNEKLFF	TGTGCCAGCAGCCCCCGACAGGGTAATGAAAAACTGTTTTTT
TRBJ1-5	NA	NA	TRBV7-9	CASSTGTGTGNQPQHF	TGTGCCAGCAGCACAGGTACCGGCACGGGTAATCAGCCCCAGCATTTT
TRBJ1-2	TRBD1	NA	TRBV7-2	CASSPGTGALYGYTF	TGTGCCAGCAGCCCCGGGACAGGGGCGCTCTATGGCTACACCTTC
TRBJ2-3	TRBD2	NA	TRBV4-3	CASSQLAGGWTDTQYF	TGCGCCAGCAGCCAACTAGCGGGGGGATGGACAGATACGCAGTATTTT
TRBJ2-7	NA	NA	TRBV18	CASSPLDSYYEQYF	TGTGCCAGCTCACCATTGGACAGCTACTACGAGCAGTACTTC